This entry concerns a single T cell receptor (beta chain). The CDR3 consists of 13 residues. Germline V lookup: CDR1 MNHEY, CDR2 SVGAGI. The entry originates in a study of blood T cell repertoires in COVID-19. Assay used: immunoSEQ multiplex PCR; TCRdb lists only in-frame clones, some missing. The sample carries 51,000 or so clones, approximately 90% recorded once. The sample taken for sequencing was peripheral blood. This sequence joins TRBV6-5 and TRBJ1-4; TRBD1 aligns across 11 bases. The sequence was obtained from a man at least 80 years old with acute or convalescent COVID-19. CDR3 amino acids: CGTGGATNEKLFF. The CDR3 DNA sequence: TGTGGGACAGGGGGCGCGACTAATGAAAAACTGTTTTTT.